This T cell receptor beta chain came from a study of blood T cell repertoires in COVID-19. Germline CDR1 reads MNHEY; CDR2 reads SVGAGI. Trimming pared 8 bases from V and 0 bases from J, leaving 11 bases between. The CDR3 is made up of 14 amino acids. Profiling relied on immunoSEQ multiplex PCR, and the TCRdb table lists in-frame clones only, not all of them. The data show 40,000 to 50,000 clones, around 89% seen once. J is TRBJ1-5 and V is TRBV6-5; D uncertain. Sequencing was carried out using peripheral blood. The source is a human donor in a cohort sampled during active COVID-19. The CDR3 region is CASEVGNSNQPQHF. CDR3 sequence (DNA): TGTGCCAGCGAGGTCGGGAATAGCAATCAGCCCCAGCATTTT.